This T cell receptor beta chain derives from a study of cytomegalovirus exposure and HLA in healthy donors. Study-wide results and caveats: Reports showed the classifier diagnosing cytomegalovirus status with high specificity and sensitivity. Among TCR sequences, most were rare, though some public TCRs appeared in many donors. The investigators catalogued 150 to 200 TCR beta chains as cytomegalovirus-associated.

Data came from immunoSEQ multiplex PCR; TCRdb stores just in-frame clones and leaves some out. This sample yields around 260,000 clones, of which around 90% are seen a single time; approximately 3% belongs to the top ten. About this clone: The antigen remains unidentified. Other DNA sequences within the sample encode an identical CDR3.

Trimming cost V 1 base and J 4 bases, with 8 bases left between them. The germline V gene has CDR1 SSHAT and CDR2 FNYEAQ (reference sequence). The CDR3 contains 13 residues. V is TRBV7-7 and J is TRBJ2-7; no definite D call. The sequence came from a woman aged 25 to 39 in good health and CMV-seronegative. Sequencing was carried out using PBMCs. The CDR3 sequence: CASSLGPGYEQYF. The CDR3 DNA reads TGTGCCAGCAGCTTAGGGCCAGGATACGAGCAGTACTTC.